This T cell receptor (beta chain) emerged from a study of CD8 T cells in ankylosing spondylitis. CDR1 and CDR2 (germline): SGHDN, FVKESK. CDR3 length: 13 amino acids. V shed 4 bases and J shed 4 bases, with 10 bases lying between them. General study results and limits: From matched ankylosing spondylitis synovial fluid, disease-linked clones were reportedly recovered at significantly enriched levels. A TCR beta motif made of several highly homologous variants seemed typical of ankylosing spondylitis blood. Clones linked to the disease showed a CD8+ phenotype. They occurred at relatively low frequencies in peripheral blood.

MiXCR, applied by TCRdb to the 5' RACE reads, yields one record per CDR3 protein. The sample consists of some 840,000 distinct CDR3 sequences, 10% to 15% of them appearing once. Comments on this clonotype: Its antigen is undetermined.

This TCR was sampled from a male donor with ankylosing spondylitis. The rearrangement joins TRBV14 to TRBJ1-1; a weak D match, TRBD1 (6 bases). The specimen sequenced was blood, either unsorted or a sorted T cell fraction (not recorded which). The chain's CDR3 is CASSRTGFTEAFF. In nucleotides, the CDR3 is TGTGCCAGCAGCCGCACAGGGTTCACTGAAGCTTTCTTT.